One and the same sample provided the 18 T cell receptor beta chains below, sequenced in a study of OX40 agonist ivuxolimab in advanced cancers. Sequenced by immunoSEQ multiplex PCR; TCRdb stores in-frame clones only, minus some. The data contain 25,000 to 30,000 clones, about four fifths of them singletons. The sequencing here drew on CD4+ or CD8+ T cells sorted from blood, taken in a trial of the OX40 agonist ivuxolimab. These receptors all come from an adult with an advanced solid tumor such as melanoma, head and neck, liver or kidney cancer.

The CDR3 reads CASSQEEELNTDTQYF. Written as DNA, the CDR3 is TGTGCCAGCAGCCAGGAGGAAGAGCTGAACACAGATACGCAGTATTTT. The J gene is TRBJ2-3, the V gene TRBV14, with D tentatively TRBD2 (5 bases). Trimming removed 3 bases at V and 2 bases at J, with 15 bases between. This CDR3 spans 16 amino acids. Per germline, CDR1 SGHDN and CDR2 FVKESK.

V is TRBV5-6 and J is TRBJ1-1; tentative D call: TRBD1 (5 bases). Trimming left V 2 bases short and J 1 base short, with 9 bases between. This CDR3 has 14 amino acids. Germline V CDR1 and CDR2: SGHDT, YYEEEE. Written as DNA, the CDR3 is TGTGCCAGCAGCTTTGGTGGGGGGAACACTGAAGCTTTCTTT. Translated, it gives CASSFGGGNTEAFF.

J is TRBJ2-1 and V is TRBV7-8, with a possible D match to TRBD1 (6 bases). V was clipped by 2 bases and J by 4 bases, with 12 bases between them. The CDR3 has 15 residues. CDR1 and CDR2 (germline): SGHVS, FQNEAQ. The CDR3 DNA reads TGTGCCAGCAGCTTATTTAGACAGGAATACAATGAGCAGTTCTTC. This encodes CASSLFRQEYNEQFF.

This chain uses TRBV6-1 with TRBJ2-2, with D unclear. Germline V gene sequence: CDR1 MNHNS, CDR2 SASEGT. Trimming left V 1 base short and J 3 bases short, with 6 bases between. CDR3 length: 14 residues. The CDR3 sequence is CASSEEPYTGELFF. Here the CDR3 DNA reads TGTGCCAGCAGTGAAGAACCCTACACCGGGGAGCTGTTTTTT.

This clone has just a few counts. Other DNA sequences within the sample encode an identical CDR3. V and J are TRBV6-1 and TRBJ2-7; TRBD2 aligns across 8 bases. V lost 10 bases, J lost 1 base, and 9 bases stayed unmatched. Germline CDR1 reads MNHNS; CDR2 reads SASEGT. CDR3 length: 14 amino acids. The CDR3: CAIRGLAYSYEQYF. CDR3 nucleotides: TGTGCCATCCGCGGACTAGCTTATTCCTACGAGCAGTACTTC.

This clone came up once. The chain is built from TRBV29-1 and TRBJ2-1, with D unclear. This CDR3 has 14 amino acids. V lost 3 bases to trimming and J lost 0 bases, with 9 bases between them. CDR1 is SQVTM, CDR2 ANQGSEA, per germline. The CDR3 loop reads CSVESPSSYNEQFF. The CDR3 bases are TGCAGCGTTGAGAGCCCCAGCTCCTACAATGAGCAGTTCTTC.

This rearrangement joins TRBV11-2 to TRBJ1-1, with no clear D. The CDR3 is 16 residues long. The V end was cut by 0 bases, the J end by 0 bases, with 11 bases between. Germline V CDR1 and CDR2: SGHAT, FQNNGV. The DNA for the CDR3 is TGTGCCAGCAGCTTAGATGGTTACAGATTGAACACTGAAGCTTTCTTT. As protein: CASSLDGYRLNTEAFF.

J is TRBJ2-7 and V is TRBV6-5; no clear D gene. The V end was cut by 2 bases, the J end by 3 bases, with 8 bases between. This CDR3 spans 13 amino acids. Germline V gives CDR1 MNHEY, CDR2 SVGAGI. This CDR3 reads CASSYGPYYEQYF. The CDR3 DNA sequence: TGTGCCAGCAGTTACGGCCCTTACTACGAGCAGTACTTC.

V gene TRBV6-1 combines with J gene TRBJ2-7, with 7 bases lining up with TRBD1. This CDR3 contains 15 residues. Germline V gene lookup returns CDR1 MNHNS and CDR2 SASEGT. V lost 5 bases, J lost 2 bases, and 9 bases stayed unmatched. CDR3 loop: CASSTLGDRPYEQYF. CDR3 in DNA: TGTGCCAGCAGTACCCTTGGGGACAGACCCTACGAGCAGTACTTC.

The chain combines TRBV6-5 with TRBJ1-2; possible D gene TRBD1, 5 bases. CDR3 length equals 14 residues. The ends were cut back, 6 bases at V and 5 bases at J, with 16 bases in the middle. Germline CDR1 MNHEY, CDR2 SVGAGI. This CDR3 reads CASSFRGGGYGYTF. CDR3 nucleotides: TGTGCCAGCAGCTTTCGGGGGGGTGGGTATGGCTACACCTTC.

This chain links TRBV11-2 with TRBJ1-6; D is uncertain. The germline V and J ends were trimmed by 5 bases and 4 bases, with 12 bases remaining between them. CDR1 is SGHAT, CDR2 FQNNGV, per germline. The CDR3 has 15 residues. DNA for the CDR3: TGTGCCAGCAGCCCGCCGGCAGCATATAATTCACCCCTCCACTTT. Protein: CASSPPAAYNSPLHF.

In this sample, this clone is medium-sized. V usage is TRBV7-6 and J usage is TRBJ2-3; TRBD2 agrees at 8 bases. V dropped 2 bases and J dropped 2; count of bases not matched to a gene: 3. The V gene's germline CDR1 is SGHVS and CDR2 FNYEAQ. The CDR3 is 15 residues long. The CDR3 DNA follows: TGTGCCAGCAGCTTACGGGGGGGCATCACAGATACGCAGTATTTT. Translated, it gives CASSLRGGITDTQYF.

The J gene is TRBJ2-1, the V gene TRBV5-4; TRBD1 matches at 9 bases. V lost 4 bases, J lost 9 bases, and 11 bases stayed unmatched. The CDR3 length is 15 residues. Germline V lookup: CDR1 SGHNT, CDR2 YYREEE (reference sequence). The chain's CDR3 is CASSQPDRGGSEQFF. The CDR3, as DNA: TGTGCCAGCAGCCAGCCGGACAGGGGAGGGAGTGAGCAGTTCTTC.

This clone came up once. This chain connects TRBV6-5 to TRBJ2-3; TRBD1 might be the D (6 bases). This CDR3 spans 15 amino acids. Germline V gene lookup returns CDR1 MNHEY and CDR2 SVGAGI. V dropped 4 bases and J dropped 0 bases, with 11 bases sitting between them. CDR3 sequence reads: CASSSPGQSTDTQYF. The DNA for the CDR3 is TGTGCCAGCAGTTCCCCGGGACAAAGCACAGATACGCAGTATTTT.

This clone was seen only once. The DNA of the CDR3 is TGTGCCAGCAGTTTATCGTGGCAAAGCTCCTACAATGAGCAGTTCTTC. Protein sequence: CASSLSWQSSYNEQFF. V gene TRBV27 combines with J gene TRBJ2-1, with no clear D. Germline V gives CDR1 MNHEY, CDR2 SMNVEV (reference sequence). The CDR3 totals 16 residues. V was trimmed by 0 bases and J by 0 bases, leaving 9 bases between them.

The genes are TRBV5-6 and TRBJ2-5; 7 positions match TRBD1. Per germline, CDR1 SGHDT and CDR2 YYEEEE. The V and J ends lost 1 base and 4 bases, in that order; junction bases with no gene match: 16. The CDR3 totals 18 residues. CDR3 amino acids: CASSLFVLLTGDAETQYF. The CDR3 bases are TGTGCCAGCAGCTTGTTCGTCCTACTCACAGGGGACGCAGAGACCCAGTACTTC.

The rearrangement links TRBV27 to TRBJ1-2; D perhaps matches TRBD1 (5 bases). Germline values: CDR1 MNHEY, CDR2 SMNVEV (reference sequence). V was cut by 5 bases and J by 3 bases, with 10 bases left in between. The CDR3 has 13 residues. CDR3 in amino acids: CASSLGVYYGYTF. CDR3 DNA: TGTGCCAGCAGTCTAGGGGTCTACTATGGCTACACCTTC.

The chain combines TRBV27 with TRBJ2-1; TRBD2 aligns across 13 bases. V dropped 7 bases and J dropped 4; count of bases not matched to a gene: 4. This CDR3 comprises 15 residues. Per the germline V gene, CDR1 is MNHEY and CDR2 is SMNVEV (reference sequence). CDR3: CASNPGLAGYNEQFF. CDR3 nucleotide sequence: TGTGCCAGCAACCCGGGACTAGCGGGGTACAATGAGCAGTTCTTC.